The rows below give T cell receptor beta chains drawn from one sample of a study of OX40 agonist ivuxolimab in advanced cancers. Produced via immunoSEQ multiplex PCR; TCRdb's table is partial and in-frame only. The sample holds under 60,000 clones, approximately 87% seen once. Here the sequenced sample was CD4+ or CD8+ T cells sorted from blood, taken in a trial of the OX40 agonist ivuxolimab. All receptors come from an adult with an advanced solid tumor such as melanoma, head and neck, liver or kidney cancer. Both conserved end residues are part of each CDR3. The D gene is left open where the match is weak. Clone size, where shown, is once, few, many, or a class for clones that have expanded.

abundance	v_gene	j_gene	d_gene	CDR3nt	CDR3aa
-	TRBV12-5	TRBJ2-1	TRBD1	TGTGCTAGTGGTTTTGGACAGGGATCCTACAATGAGCAGTTCTTC	CASGFGQGSYNEQFF
once	TRBV7-6	TRBJ2-7	-	TGTGCCAGCAGCCTTCAGGGGTACGAGCAGTACTTC	CASSLQGYEQYF
-	TRBV19	TRBJ2-5	TRBD1	TGTGCCAGTAGTATGGGGTGGGACAGACAAGAGACCCAGTACTTC	CASSMGWDRQETQYF
once	TRBV19	TRBJ1-1	-	TGTGCCAGTACCGTCAATTGGGGGAGGACTGAAGCTTTCTTT	CASTVNWGRTEAFF
-	TRBV6-1	TRBJ2-2	-	TGTGCCACCGAGAGTGACACCGGGGAGCTGTTTTTT	CATESDTGELFF
once	TRBV6-5	TRBJ1-6	-	TGTGCCAGCAGTTACGAGACGAGACCGGACTATTCACCCCTCCACTTT	CASSYETRPDYSPLHF
-	TRBV6-5	TRBJ2-7	TRBD1	TGTGCCAGCAAGGTACAGGGGGCAAGGGGCGAGCAGTACTTC	CASKVQGARGEQYF
-	TRBV28	TRBJ2-2	-	TGTGCCAGTCTAGGGCAGCTGAACACCGGGGAGCTGTTTTTT	CASLGQLNTGELFF
-	TRBV6-8	TRBJ2-3	TRBD2	TGTGCCAGCAGTTACTCGAGGTGGGGGGGCCTAGCGGGGAACACAGATACGCAGTATTTT	CASSYSRWGGLAGNTDTQYF
-	TRBV5-1	TRBJ1-4	-	TGCGCCAGCAGTACTACTACAACTAATGAAAAACTGTTTTTT	CASSTTTTNEKLFF
-	TRBV18	TRBJ2-1	-	TGTGCCAGCTCCCCGGCGAGCTACAATGAGCAGTTCTTC	CASSPASYNEQFF
-	TRBV5-1	TRBJ2-7	-	TGCGCCAGCAGCTCATCCTACGAGCAGTACTTC	CASSSSYEQYF
-	TRBV18	TRBJ1-1	-	TGTGCCAGCTCACCACGACAGAACACTGAAGCTTTCTTT	CASSPRQNTEAFF
-	TRBV9	TRBJ1-3	-	TGTGCCAGCAGCGTAGACAGCTTCTCTGGAAACACCATATATTTT	CASSVDSFSGNTIYF